This entry features one T cell receptor (beta chain) sequence. This record belongs to a study of blood T cell repertoires in COVID-19. Two negative PCRs, clearance, or symptom resolution characterized the recovered Cohort 3 donors. Authors' processing steps: Amplifying reference gene primers gave estimates of nucleated cell counts. The repertoire was sequenced with immunoSEQ multiplex PCR; TCRdb's copy has only in-frame clones and lacks some. The V and J calls and clone size were taken over from that table, and D and trimming were inferred from the DNA. Found here are hundreds of thousands of clones, approximately 88% of them singletons; the top ten hold around 1%. This TCR came from a woman aged 30 to 39 who had recovered from COVID-19. Sequencing input: PBMCs or T cells enriched from blood (not recorded which).

As DNA, the CDR3 is TGTGCCAGCAGTTACTCGAGCGGGCCCTACACAGATACGCAGTATTTT. Translation: CASSYSSGPYTDTQYF. The chain carries TRBV6-6 and TRBJ2-3; possible D gene TRBD2, 6 bases. The CDR3 runs to 16 residues. V lost 0 bases, J lost 2 bases, and 12 bases lay in between. CDR1 and CDR2 (germline): MNHNY, SVGAGI (reference sequence).